The rows below give T cell receptor beta chains drawn from one sample of a study of CD8 T cells in ankylosing spondylitis. TCRdb processed the 5' RACE reads anew with MiXCR; each CDR3 protein has one entry. Here the sample spans hundreds of thousands of distinct CDR3 sequences, 10% to 15% being singletons. Sequenced material: blood, either unsorted or a sorted T cell fraction (not recorded which). Receptor source: a male donor with ankylosing spondylitis. Each CDR3 is given with its conserved first and last residue. A D gene is named only where the DNA matches it firmly. Clone size is given for some rows only: seen once, a few or many times, or a class if the clone is expanded.

size	V	J	D	DNA	CDR3
.	TRBV4-3	TRBJ2-5	.	TGCGCCAGCAGCCCGGAGGTGGGGGGGGCTTACCAAGAGACCCAGTACTTC	CASSPEVGGAYQETQYF
few	TRBV29-1	TRBJ2-5	.	TGCAGCGTCTATGGGGGGGGCCGAGAGACCCAGTACTTC	CSVYGGGRETQYF
.	TRBV18	TRBJ1-5	.	TGTGCCAGCTCACTCGAGGGCTCGAATCCCCAGCATTTT	CASSLEGSNPQHF
many	TRBV4-3	TRBJ1-6	.	TGCGCCAGCAGCCAAGATAACGCTGGCGGTAGAGATTCACCCCTCCACTTT	CASSQDNAGGRDSPLHF
.	TRBV7-8	TRBJ2-7	.	TGTGCCAGCAGGGCCACCTACGAGCAGTACTTC	CASRATYEQYF
few	TRBV25-1	TRBJ2-7	.	TGTGCCAGCAGTGCGTGGGGGGCAATTGGGTTCGAGCAGTACTTC	CASSAWGAIGFEQYF
.	TRBV20-1	TRBJ2-7	.	TGCAGTGTTGCGACCGGGGCCTACGAGCAGTACTTC	CSVATGAYEQYF
many	TRBV29-1	TRBJ1-2	TRBD1	TGCAGCGTTGATGGGACAGGGGGCGCTGGGTATGGCTACACCTTC	CSVDGTGGAGYGYTF
few	TRBV20-1	TRBJ1-5	.	TGCAGTGCTCGTAGGCAAGATCAGCCCCAGCATTTT	CSARRQDQPQHF
.	TRBV9	TRBJ2-1	.	TGTGCCAGCAGCGGTGACAGGAGGCAGTTCTTC	CASSGDRRQFF
many	TRBV20-1	TRBJ1-1	.	TGCAGGATGATAAGGGGGGACACTGAAGCTTTCTTT	CRMIRGDTEAFF
many	TRBV20-1	TRBJ2-1	TRBD2	TGCAGTGCCATAGGGCTAGCGGGGGGACGCAATGAGCAGTTCTTC	CSAIGLAGGRNEQFF
.	TRBV5-1	TRBJ2-3	.	TGCGCCACCTCCCCAGCGGTCGGAGACACAGATACGCAGTATTTT	CATSPAVGDTDTQYF
.	TRBV20-1	TRBJ2-3	.	TGCAGTGCTAGTATCGGGGGGCCGGAAGATACGCAGTATTTT	CSASIGGPEDTQYF
few	TRBV24-1	TRBJ2-1	.	TGTGCCACCAGCGGCGGAGAGGGGGTTGTCGATGAGCAGTTCTTC	CATSGGEGVVDEQFF
few	TRBV20-1	TRBJ2-1	TRBD1	TGCAGTGCTGGCAGGACAGGGTACAATGAGCAGTTCTTC	CSAGRTGYNEQFF
many	TRBV4-3	TRBJ1-4	.	TGCGCCAGCAGCGGGCCCTCAAGGGAGAAACTGTTTTTT	CASSGPSREKLFF
many	TRBV20-1	TRBJ1-4	.	TGCAGTGCTAGAAAGGGGTGGTACGAAAAACTGTTTTTT	CSARKGWYEKLFF
many	TRBV10-3	TRBJ2-1	TRBD2	TGTGCCATCAGTGAGTCGGGGGGGAGCTACAATGAGCAGTTCTTC	CAISESGGSYNEQFF
few	TRBV27	TRBJ2-1	TRBD2	TGTGCCAGCAGTTTATTTCGTCCACTAGCGGGACAGACCAATGAGCAGTTCTTC	CASSLFRPLAGQTNEQFF
few	TRBV7-2	TRBJ1-6	.	TGTGCCAGCAGTTCAGCGTCAGGGCTTTATAATTCACCCCTCCACTTT	CASSSASGLYNSPLHF
once	TRBV29-1	TRBJ1-2	.	TGCAGCGTTGTTGGGGGAAACAAAAAGAATGGCTACACCTTC	CSVVGGNKKNGYTF
few	TRBV7-2	TRBJ2-4	.	TGTGCCAGCAGTGAATTTGTCGGAAACATTCAGTACTTC	CASSEFVGNIQYF
.	TRBV28	TRBJ2-1	TRBD2	TGTGCCAGCACCTCCGGGAGGTACAATGAGCAGTTCTTC	CASTSGRYNEQFF
.	TRBV6-2/TRBV6-3	TRBJ2-7	.	TGTGCCAGCAGTTACTCGAAACCACGGTACTACGAGCAGTACTTC	CASSYSKPRYYEQYF
.	TRBV4-1	TRBJ2-5	TRBD2	TGCGCCAGCAGCCGGATACTAGCGGGAGCAGAGACCCAGTACTTC	CASSRILAGAETQYF
many	TRBV11-2	TRBJ2-7	.	TGTGCCAGCACCCAGGGGATTTGGGGCTCCTCCTACGAGCAGTACTTC	CASTQGIWGSSYEQYF
.	TRBV29-1	TRBJ2-7	.	TGCAGCGTTGTCAGGGTTGAGACCTACGAGCAGTACTTC	CSVVRVETYEQYF
few	TRBV5-1	TRBJ2-2	.	TGCGCCAGCGATCCGGGGGGCACGAACACCGGGGAGCTGTTTTTT	CASDPGGTNTGELFF
.	TRBV27	TRBJ1-5	.	TGTGCCAGCCGTAAACAGGGCTACAATCAGCCCCAGCATTTT	CASRKQGYNQPQHF
.	TRBV20-1	TRBJ1-2	TRBD1	TGCAGTGCTAGAGATGGACAGGCATTTGGCTACACCTTC	CSARDGQAFGYTF
few	TRBV20-1	TRBJ2-3	TRBD2	TGCAGTGCTGACGGACTAGCGGGATCTAGCACAGATACGCAGTATTTT	CSADGLAGSSTDTQYF
.	TRBV6-4	TRBJ1-5	.	TGTGCCAGCAGTGGATGGTATGGGAGAGATCAGCCCCAGCATTTT	CASSGWYGRDQPQHF
many	TRBV11-2	TRBJ2-1	TRBD2	TGTGCCAGCAGCTTCAGGTCGGCTAGCGGAAGCTCCTACAATGAGCAGTTCTTC	CASSFRSASGSSYNEQFF
many	TRBV29-1	TRBJ2-1	TRBD1	TGCAGCGTTGAACGACAGGGGAGGAGGATGGAGCAGTTCTTC	CSVERQGRRMEQFF
many	TRBV20-1	TRBJ2-3	TRBD1	TGCAGTGCCAGGACAGGGTTTAGCACAGATACGCAGTATTTT	CSARTGFSTDTQYF
.	TRBV6-1	TRBJ1-6	.	TGTGCCAGCAGTCCTCGGTGGGCCGGTGTTAATTCACCCCTCCACTTT	CASSPRWAGVNSPLHF